This T cell receptor beta chain stems from a study of T cells in Graves' hyperthyroidism and ophthalmopathy. About the research overall: Specimen type is peripheral blood, collected at initial diagnosis prior to any treatment.

Points from the study as a whole: Ophthalmopathy onset followed model prediction by a median around six months. Most clonotypes that expanded in the thyroid above 0.001 also showed up in blood.

Turning to this clonotype: What it binds is unknown.

Germline V CDR1 and CDR2: LGHNA, YNFKEQ. This CDR3 is 18 amino acids long. V lost 0 bases and J lost 2; bases outside the gene matches: 7. The investigators amplified TCR beta CDR3 regions from RNA transcripts. The TCR CDR3 first-round RT-PCR relied on the HTBI primer set. One entry per CDR3 protein, called by TCRdb with MiXCR from the multiplex PCR reads. This sample yields 600,000 to 900,000 distinct CDR3 sequences, of which about a sixth are seen a single time; around 8% belongs to the top ten. The chain combines TRBV4-2 with TRBJ2-3, with 11 bases identical to TRBD2. Sequenced material: blood. The sequence was collected from a man aged 18 to 35 with Graves' hyperthyroidism. The CDR3 bases are TGTGCCAGCAGCCAAGAAGTCCCACTAGCGGGAGTCACAGATACGCAGTATTTT. Its translation: CASSQEVPLAGVTDTQYF.